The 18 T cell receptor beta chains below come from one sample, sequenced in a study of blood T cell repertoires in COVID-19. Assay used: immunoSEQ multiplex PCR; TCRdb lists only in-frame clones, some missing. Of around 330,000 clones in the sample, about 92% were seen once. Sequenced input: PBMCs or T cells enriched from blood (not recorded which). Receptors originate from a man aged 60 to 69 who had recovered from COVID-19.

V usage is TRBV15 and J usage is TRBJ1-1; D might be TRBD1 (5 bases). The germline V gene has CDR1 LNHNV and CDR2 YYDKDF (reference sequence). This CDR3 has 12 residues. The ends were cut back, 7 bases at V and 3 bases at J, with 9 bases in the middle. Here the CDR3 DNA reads TGTGCCACCACCGGGGGATACACTGAAGCTTTCTTT. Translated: CATTGGYTEAFF.

In nucleotides, the CDR3 is TGTGCCAGCAGCAGGGGCCTCCCGGACGAGCAGTACTTC. Translating it yields CASSRGLPDEQYF. The V gene is TRBV21-1, the J gene TRBJ2-7; TRBD1 reflects the table's D call only, with no check against the DNA. TRBV21-1 is an annotated pseudogene. The CDR3 spans 13 residues.

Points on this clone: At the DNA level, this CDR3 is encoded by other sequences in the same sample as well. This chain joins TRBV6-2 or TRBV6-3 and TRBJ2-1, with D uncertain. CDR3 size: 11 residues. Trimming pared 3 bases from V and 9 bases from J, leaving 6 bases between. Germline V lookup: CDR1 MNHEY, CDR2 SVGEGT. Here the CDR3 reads CASSYPSEQFF. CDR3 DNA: TGTGCCAGCAGTTATCCGAGTGAGCAGTTCTTC.

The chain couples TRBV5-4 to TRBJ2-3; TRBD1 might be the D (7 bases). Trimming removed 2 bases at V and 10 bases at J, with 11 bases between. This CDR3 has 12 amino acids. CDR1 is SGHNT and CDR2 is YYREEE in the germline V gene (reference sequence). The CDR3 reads CASSFDRDSQYF. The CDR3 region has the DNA TGTGCCAGCAGCTTTGACAGGGACTCGCAGTATTTT.

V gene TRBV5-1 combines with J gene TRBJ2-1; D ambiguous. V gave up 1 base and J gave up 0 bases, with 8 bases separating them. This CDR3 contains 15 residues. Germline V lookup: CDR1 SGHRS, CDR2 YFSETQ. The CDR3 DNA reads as TGCGCCAGCAGCTTGATGGCTCTCTCCTACAATGAGCAGTTCTTC. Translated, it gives CASSLMALSYNEQFF.

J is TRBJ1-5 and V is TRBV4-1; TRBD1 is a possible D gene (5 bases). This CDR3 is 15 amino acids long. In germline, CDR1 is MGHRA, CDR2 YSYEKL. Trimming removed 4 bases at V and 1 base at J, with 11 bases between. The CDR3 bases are TGCGCCAGCAGCCCCAGGGACTGGAGCAATCAGCCCCAGCATTTT. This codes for CASSPRDWSNQPQHF.

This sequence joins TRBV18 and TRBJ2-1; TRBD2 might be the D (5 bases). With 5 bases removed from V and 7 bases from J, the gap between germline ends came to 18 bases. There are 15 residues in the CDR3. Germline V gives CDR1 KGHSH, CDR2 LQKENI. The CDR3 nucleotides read TGTGCCAGCTCAGTATCCCGAGGAGGACTGAATGAGCAGTTCTTC. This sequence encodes CASSVSRGGLNEQFF.

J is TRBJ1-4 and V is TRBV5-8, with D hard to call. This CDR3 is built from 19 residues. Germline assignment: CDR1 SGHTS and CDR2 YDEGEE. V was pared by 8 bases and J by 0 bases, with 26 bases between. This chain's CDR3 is CASRTKPYVSKATNEKLFF. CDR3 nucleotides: TGTGCCAGTCGAACCAAGCCGTACGTCTCTAAAGCAACTAATGAAAAACTGTTTTTT.

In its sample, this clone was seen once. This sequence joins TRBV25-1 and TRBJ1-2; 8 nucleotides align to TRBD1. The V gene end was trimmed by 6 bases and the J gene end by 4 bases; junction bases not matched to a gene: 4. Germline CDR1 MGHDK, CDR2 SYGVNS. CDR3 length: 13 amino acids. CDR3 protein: CASRGTGPYGYTF. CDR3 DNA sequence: TGTGCCAGCAGGGGGACAGGACCCTATGGCTACACCTTC.

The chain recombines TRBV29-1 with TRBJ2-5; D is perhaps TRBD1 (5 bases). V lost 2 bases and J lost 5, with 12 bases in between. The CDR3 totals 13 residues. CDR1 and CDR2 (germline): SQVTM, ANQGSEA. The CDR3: CSVEPGMLETQYF. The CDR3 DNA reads TGCAGCGTTGAACCAGGGATGTTGGAGACCCAGTACTTC. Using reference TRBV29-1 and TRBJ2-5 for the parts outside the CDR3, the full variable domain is SAVISQKPSRDICQRGTSLTIQCQVDSQVTMMFWYRQQPGQSLTLIATANQGSEATYESGFVIDKFPISRPNLTFSTLTVSNMSPEDSSIYLCSVEPGMLETQYFGPGTRLLVL.

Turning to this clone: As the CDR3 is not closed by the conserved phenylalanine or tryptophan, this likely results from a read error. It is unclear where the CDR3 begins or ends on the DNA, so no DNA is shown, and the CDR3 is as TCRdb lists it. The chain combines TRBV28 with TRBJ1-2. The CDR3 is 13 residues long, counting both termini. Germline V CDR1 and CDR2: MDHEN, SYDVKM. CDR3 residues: CASSLRRQDLWKL.

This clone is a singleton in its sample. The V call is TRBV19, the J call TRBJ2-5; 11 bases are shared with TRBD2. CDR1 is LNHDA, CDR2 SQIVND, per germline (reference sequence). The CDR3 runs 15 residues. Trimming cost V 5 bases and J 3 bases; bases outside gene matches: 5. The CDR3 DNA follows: TGTGCCAGTAGTTACGGGACTAGCGGAAAAGAGACCCAGTACTTC. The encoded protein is CASSYGTSGKETQYF.

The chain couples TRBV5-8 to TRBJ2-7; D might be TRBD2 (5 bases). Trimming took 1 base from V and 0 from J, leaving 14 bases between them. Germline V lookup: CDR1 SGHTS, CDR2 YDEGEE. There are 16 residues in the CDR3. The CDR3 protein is CASSLSRAINSYEQYF. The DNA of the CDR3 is TGTGCCAGCAGCTTGTCGCGGGCCATAAACTCCTACGAGCAGTACTTC.

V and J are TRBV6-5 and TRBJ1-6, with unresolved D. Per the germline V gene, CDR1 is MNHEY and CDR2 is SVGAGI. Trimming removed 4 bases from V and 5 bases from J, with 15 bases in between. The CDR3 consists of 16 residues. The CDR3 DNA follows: TGTGCCAGCAGTTTCGGAAGAGGAACAAATAATTCACCCCTCCACTTT. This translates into CASSFGRGTNNSPLHF.

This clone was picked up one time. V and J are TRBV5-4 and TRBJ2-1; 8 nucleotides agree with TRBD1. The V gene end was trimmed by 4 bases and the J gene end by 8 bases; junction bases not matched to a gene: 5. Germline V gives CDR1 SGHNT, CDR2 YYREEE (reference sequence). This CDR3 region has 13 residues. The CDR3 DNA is TGTGCCAGCAGCCAGGACAGGGTGCATGAGCAGTTCTTC. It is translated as CASSQDRVHEQFF.

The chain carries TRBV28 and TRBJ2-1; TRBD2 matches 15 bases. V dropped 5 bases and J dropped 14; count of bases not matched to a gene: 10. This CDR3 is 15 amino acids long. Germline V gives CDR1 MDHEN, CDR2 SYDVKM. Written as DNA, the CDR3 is TGTGCCAGCAGTAACGGACTAGCGGGGGGGCCTAACGAGTTCTTC. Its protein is CASSNGLAGGPNEFF.

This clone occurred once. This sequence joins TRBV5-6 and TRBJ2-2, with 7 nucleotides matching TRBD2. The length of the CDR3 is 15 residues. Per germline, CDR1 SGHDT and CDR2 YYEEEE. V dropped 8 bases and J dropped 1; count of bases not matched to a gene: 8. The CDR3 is CASRFRGVNTGELFF. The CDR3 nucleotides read TGTGCCAGTAGATTTCGGGGGGTGAACACCGGGGAGCTGTTTTTT.

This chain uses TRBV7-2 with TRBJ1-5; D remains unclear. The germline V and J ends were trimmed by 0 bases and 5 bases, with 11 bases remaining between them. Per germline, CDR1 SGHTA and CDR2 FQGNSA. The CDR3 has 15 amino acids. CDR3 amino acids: CASSLAVGSHQPQHF. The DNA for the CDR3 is TGTGCCAGCAGCTTAGCTGTAGGGAGTCATCAGCCCCAGCATTTT.